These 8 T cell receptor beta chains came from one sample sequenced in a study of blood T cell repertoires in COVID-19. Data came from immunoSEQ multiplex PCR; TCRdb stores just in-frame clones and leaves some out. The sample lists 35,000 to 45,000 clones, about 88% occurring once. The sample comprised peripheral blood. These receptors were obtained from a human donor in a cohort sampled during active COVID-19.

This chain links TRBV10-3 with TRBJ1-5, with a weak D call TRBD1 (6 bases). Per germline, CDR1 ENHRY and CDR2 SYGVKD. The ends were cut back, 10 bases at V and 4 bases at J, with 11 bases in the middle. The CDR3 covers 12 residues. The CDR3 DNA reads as TGTGCCACACAGGGTTTGAATCAGCCCCAGCATTTT. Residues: CATQGLNQPQHF.

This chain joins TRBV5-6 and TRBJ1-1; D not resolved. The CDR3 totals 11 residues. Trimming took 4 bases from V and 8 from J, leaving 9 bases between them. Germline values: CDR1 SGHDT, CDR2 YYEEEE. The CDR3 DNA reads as TGTGCCAGCAGCACGGACTCGGAAGCTTTCTTT. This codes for CASSTDSEAFF.

CDR3 DNA sequence: TGTGCCAGCAGCTCTCCCCAGGGTTTTAACACTGAAGCTTTCTTT. It yields the protein CASSSPQGFNTEAFF. This chain links TRBV6-6 with TRBJ1-1; tentative D call: TRBD1 (5 bases). This CDR3 is built from 15 residues. Trimming cost V 6 bases and J 2 bases, with 16 bases left between them. In germline, CDR1 is MNHNY, CDR2 SVGAGI (reference sequence).

In DNA form, the CDR3 reads TGTGCCAGCAGTTACTCGGACAGGGGTTTACGGGGCTACACCTTC. It yields the protein CASSYSDRGLRGYTF. V usage is TRBV6-5 and J usage is TRBJ1-2, with 9 bases matching TRBD1. In germline, CDR1 is MNHEY, CDR2 SVGAGI. The CDR3 consists of 15 residues. Trimming cost V 0 bases and J 8 bases; bases outside gene matches: 7.

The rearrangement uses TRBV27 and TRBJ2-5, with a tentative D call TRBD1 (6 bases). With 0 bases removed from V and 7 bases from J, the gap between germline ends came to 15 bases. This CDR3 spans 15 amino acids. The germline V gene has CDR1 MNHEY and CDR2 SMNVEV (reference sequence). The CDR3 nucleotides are TGTGCCAGCAGTTTATCGGGGGCTTACCTGGGGACCCAGTACTTC. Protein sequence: CASSLSGAYLGTQYF.

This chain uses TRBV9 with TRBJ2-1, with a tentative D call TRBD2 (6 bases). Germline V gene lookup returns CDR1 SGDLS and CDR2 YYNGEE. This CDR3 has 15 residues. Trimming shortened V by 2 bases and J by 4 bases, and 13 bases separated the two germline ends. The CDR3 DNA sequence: TGTGCCAGCAGCGTCCTGGGCGGGGCGTACAATGAGCAGTTCTTC. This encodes CASSVLGGAYNEQFF. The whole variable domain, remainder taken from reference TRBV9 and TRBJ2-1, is DSGVTQTPKHLITATGQRVTLRCSPRSGDLSVYWYQQSLDQGLQFLIQYYNGEERAKGNILERFSAQQFPDLHSELNLSSLELGDSALYFCASSVLGGAYNEQFFGPGTRLTVL.

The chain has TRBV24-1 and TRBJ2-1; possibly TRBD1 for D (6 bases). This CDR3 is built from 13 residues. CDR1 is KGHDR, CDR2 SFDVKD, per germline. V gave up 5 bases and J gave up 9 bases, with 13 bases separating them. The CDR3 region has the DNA TGTGCCACCAGTGGTGAGACAGGTTCTGAGCAGTTCTTC. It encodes CATSGETGSEQFF.

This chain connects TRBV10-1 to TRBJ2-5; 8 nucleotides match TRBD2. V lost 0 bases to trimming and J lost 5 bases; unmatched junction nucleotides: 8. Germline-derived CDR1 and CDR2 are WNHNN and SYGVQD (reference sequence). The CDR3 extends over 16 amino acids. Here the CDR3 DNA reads TGCGCCAGCAGTGAGTCGAGGGGTAGCGGGGCTGAGACCCAGTACTTC. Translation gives CASSESRGSGAETQYF.